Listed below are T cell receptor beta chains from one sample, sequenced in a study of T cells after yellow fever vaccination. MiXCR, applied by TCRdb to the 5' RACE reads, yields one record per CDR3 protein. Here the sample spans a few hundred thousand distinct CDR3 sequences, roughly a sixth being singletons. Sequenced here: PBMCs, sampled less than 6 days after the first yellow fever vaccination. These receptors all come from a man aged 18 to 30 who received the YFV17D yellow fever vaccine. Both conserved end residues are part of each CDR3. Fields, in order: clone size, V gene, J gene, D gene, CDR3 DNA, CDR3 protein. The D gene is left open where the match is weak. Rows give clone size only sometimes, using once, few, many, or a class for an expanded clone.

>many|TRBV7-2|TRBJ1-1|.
TGTGCCAGCAGCTTATACGGCGCCGACACTGAAGCTTTCTTT
CASSLYGADTEAFF
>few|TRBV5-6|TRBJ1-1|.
TGTGCCAGCAGCTTTTGGGTTGACACTGAAGCTTTCTTT
CASSFWVDTEAFF
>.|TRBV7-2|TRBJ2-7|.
TGTGCCAGCAGCTTAAACGGACCCCACTACGAGCAGTACTTC
CASSLNGPHYEQYF
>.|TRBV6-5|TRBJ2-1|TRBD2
TGTGCCAGCAGTTACCTCGGGACTAGCGGGGGCTATGAGCAGTTCTTC
CASSYLGTSGGYEQFF
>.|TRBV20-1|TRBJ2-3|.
TGCAGTGCTAGAGCAGTGGGGGAAACAGATACGCAGTATTTT
CSARAVGETDTQYF
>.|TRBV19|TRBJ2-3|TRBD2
TGTGCCAGTAGTATAAGGGAGGGGACAGATACGCAGTATTTT
CASSIREGTDTQYF
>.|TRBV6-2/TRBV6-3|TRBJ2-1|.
TGTGCCAGCAGCCGACAGTTAGCCTCCTACAATGAGCAGTTCTTC
CASSRQLASYNEQFF
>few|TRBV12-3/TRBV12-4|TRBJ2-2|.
TGTGCCAGCAGTTTGGGAACTTGGAGGACCGGGGAGCTGTTTTTT
CASSLGTWRTGELFF
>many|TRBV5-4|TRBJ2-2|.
TGCGCCAGCAGCCCCGAAACCGGGGAGCTGTTTTTT
CASSPETGELFF
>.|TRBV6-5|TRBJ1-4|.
TGTGCCAGCAGTTACGTCGGGCGTGAAAAACTGTTTTTT
CASSYVGREKLFF
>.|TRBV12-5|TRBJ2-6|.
TGTGCTAGTGGCGACTCTGGGGCCAACGTCCTGACTTTC
CASGDSGANVLTF
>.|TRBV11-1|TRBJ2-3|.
TGTGCCAGCAGCTTAGGGAAAGCTGATACGCGGTATTTT
CASSLGKADTRYF
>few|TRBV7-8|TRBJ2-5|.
TGTGCCAGCACCCCCCCCCCATTCCAAGAGACCCAGTACTTC
CASTPPPFQETQYF